Below, one T cell receptor beta chain is given with its context. There is no known antigen for this receptor. No base-level quality is on record; no much larger clone is a single base apart. This record belongs to a study of blood T cells in healthy people across ages (dated by TCRdb to the mid-2010s). Broadly, across the study: In model experiments, template switching captured about one uniquely barcoded TCR beta cDNA molecule for every two T cells. To track age-related changes in TCR beta repertoire diversity, the study relied on deep sequencing normalized with unique cDNA molecular identifiers. Donors were grouped into four age groups: young (average approximately 16 years), middle-aged (under 40), aged (roughly 62) and long-lived (roughly 80). To avoid experimental bias, donors of different ages were spread randomly across the sequencing lanes. Two additional independent replicas of 1 million unique cDNA reads from the same blood draw were analyzed for two donors (one aged 18 to 30 and one aged 80 or older).

Beyond this particular receptor, the publication reports: Compared with the aged group, more naive CD4+ T cells, fewer expanded clones and increased TCR diversity were shown by the long-lived group, suggesting age selection. The percentage of naive T cells measured by flow cytometry correlated strongly with observed TCR beta diversity. Observed TCR beta diversity per million T cells fell roughly linearly with age, and a significant reduction was already apparent by age roughly 41. Estimates of total diversity based on one million sequenced T cells were considered lower bounds and underestimates. The CMV infection status of donors was not known, potentially confounding age-related changes in expanded clonotypes. Because profiling used bulk unsorted PBMCs, naive and antigen-experienced compartments could not be compared conclusively.

The CDR3 covers 17 residues, taking in both the cysteine and the phenylalanine. The sequence is cut down to CDR3 DNA, 51 bases in frame from base 1. CDR1 SEHNR and CDR2 FQNEAQ are derived from the germline V gene (reference sequence). Relative to germline, V is 2 bases shorter and J is 5 bases shorter, with 20 bases between their ends. Library preparation employed 5' RACE. The instrument was an Illumina HiSeq 2500. A second roughly 7 to 11 cycle PCR used a sample-barcoded 5' primer and a J-beta primer mix. A unique molecular identifier was introduced onto each TCR beta cDNA molecule by a template-switch 5' adaptor carrying 12 random nucleotides. At least 2.5 million CDR3-containing paired-end reads were obtained from each sample. First-strand cDNA synthesis was performed from all RNA using the Mint cDNA synthesis kit, with priming by a TRBC-specific oligonucleotide. After uracil-DNA glycosylase treatment, a first 18-cycle PCR used universal primers M1SS and BC2_uni_R on all cDNA. Processing in the source paper ran as follows. Each sample was normalized by randomly selecting 1 million high-quality reads, each carrying a distinct molecular identifier. Reads with shared molecular identifiers were discarded instead of being binned into consensus sequences. MiTCR, run with a Q25 quality threshold and the strictest error-elimination algorithm, handled CDR3 identification, clonotype clustering and error correction. A nonparametric unseen species model using Euler transformation provided a lower-bound estimate of total TCR beta diversity. TCRdb trimmed public reads at Q25 via fastp, called clones via MiXCR and kept in-frame beta chains. Records with the same CDR3 protein are collapsed into one entry carrying the most frequent genes and DNA. TCRdb, not the original authors, processed these V and J calls. The sample profile shows about 1.4 million distinct CDR3 sequences; almost 60% of them were found once. Over 6.5% of the sample comes from the top ten.

The donors were about 40 Caucasian individuals from Russia, aged about 6 to 95 years, who were systemically healthy. Each donor gave roughly 9 milliliters of peripheral blood, drawn into EDTA-treated Vacutainer tubes. Ficoll-Paque density-gradient centrifugation was used to isolate PBMCs, with at least 7 million obtained per sample. Total RNA, at least 6 micrograms per sample, was extracted from PBMCs with Trizol reagent. For every donor, an aliquot of PBMCs went through flow cytometry to measure the percentages of naive CD45RAhigh/CD27high T cells. This sequence originates from a man aged 18 to 35 in good health. The chain joins TRBV7-9 to TRBJ2-3, and perhaps TRBD2 as D gene, on 7 matching bases. Sequencing was performed on blood. The nucleotide sequence is TGTGCCAGCAGCTTATTGAATTCCGGGGGGCTGGAAGATACGCAGTATTTT. This sequence encodes CASSLLNSGGLEDTQYF.